This TCR beta chain was recorded in a study of blood T cell repertoires in COVID-19 (dated by TCRdb to about 2020). Some background on the complete study: The collaborator samples originated in the United States, Italy and Spain and spanned the acute and convalescent phases of COVID-19. The prospective study material was composed of cDNA or gDNA derived from T cells, B-cell-depleted T cells, or PBMCs. Deeply sampled blood TCRbeta repertoires from subjects exposed to, actively infected with, or recovered from COVID-19 were included in the dataset. The repertoires were released in a freely available public database intended as a resource for research on the immune response to SARS-CoV-2. Samples came from the ongoing ImmuneRACE study (first 160 participants) plus 1,254 subjects from 6 global collaborators. Sample metadata almost always included a de-identified subject ID, COVID-19 status, age in years and sex. Where available, HLA class I and class II types were obtained from metadata supplied by the sample provider rather than from assay-based typing. Study-wide conclusions, independent of this receptor: How much clinical and demographic metadata was included differed by source and by participant, and the metadata was provided uncurated.

The V and J ends are trimmed by 0 bases and 2 bases, leaving 12 bases between them. CDR1 and CDR2, per the germline V gene, are SGHRS and YFSETQ. Including cysteine and phenylalanine, the CDR3 has 16 amino acids. Left in the record is the CDR3 DNA by itself, 48 bases read in frame from the first base. As concerns this clone: The antigen it recognizes is unknown. Base qualities are not at hand, and no much larger clone is one base apart.

TCRbeta CDR3 regions were amplified from genomic DNA using the immunoSEQ Assay, a bias-controlled multiplex PCR. The study's own analysis went as follows. The number of nucleated cells in each sample was estimated from the amplification of reference gene primers within the assay. To quantify the absolute abundance of each unique TCRbeta CDR3 rearrangement, sequence reads were collapsed and filtered. For each sample, productive Simpson clonality was calculated as the square root of Simpson's diversity index over productive rearrangements. The table comes from immuneACCESS by way of TCRdb, which keeps in-frame sequences with V and J called. Part of the clones is missing from these tables; in studies checked, under half for an unresolved V gene and the rest for unknown reasons. V, J and clone size are those of that table, while D and trimming were read from the DNA. The sample table contains approximately 55,000 clones; only one count was recorded for over 60% of them. The ten largest clones add up to about 20% of the sample.

One collaborating source in Seattle enrolled patients during active infection and followed them longitudinally through the course of disease. Collaborating institutions collected whole blood in K2EDTA tubes following their own protocols. Collaborator samples were shipped for TCRbeta analysis as frozen whole blood, isolated PBMCs, or DNA extracted from either sample type. Rearrangement joined TRBV5-1 to TRBJ1-5; the D gene is possibly TRBD1, with 5 bases matching. Sequences were obtained from peripheral blood. The receptor was derived from a man aged 25 to 45 with COVID-19, enrolled during active disease. The nucleotide sequence reads as follows: TGCGCCAGCAGCTTGGCCCCCAGGGAGGGCAATCAGCCCCAGCATTTT. Translated, this gives CASSLAPREGNQPQHF.